These 12 T cell receptor beta chains share one sample of origin, sequenced in a study of cytomegalovirus exposure and HLA in healthy donors. The PCR employed 60 Vbeta primers together with 13 Jbeta primers. TCRdb keeps only in-frame clones here, not all; method: immunoSEQ multiplex PCR. The profile shows some 98,000 clones, about 81% of them singletons. The sample consisted of PBMCs. These receptors all stem from a man aged 40-49 years in good health and CMV-seronegative.

The chain links TRBV19 to TRBJ2-2; D uncertain. This CDR3 region has 11 residues. Germline CDR1 LNHDA, CDR2 SQIVND (reference sequence). Trimming removed 4 bases at V and 6 bases at J, with 3 bases between. The CDR3 spells CASSKPGELFF. In DNA form, the CDR3 reads TGTGCCAGTAGTAAGCCCGGGGAGCTGTTTTTT.

This sequence joins TRBV5-1 and TRBJ1-4; 9 bases are a match to TRBD1. Germline V CDR1 and CDR2: SGHRS, YFSETQ. Germline trimming cut 3 bases from V and 7 bases from J; bases unmatched to any gene: 4. CDR3 length equals 14 residues. The DNA of the CDR3 is TGCGCCAGCAGCTCCGGGACAGGGTCTGAAAAACTGTTTTTT. Amino acids: CASSSGTGSEKLFF.

This chain uses TRBV15 with TRBJ1-5; a weak D match, TRBD1 (5 bases). Deletions cut 1 base from V and 7 bases from J, with 20 bases between. CDR3 length: 17 residues. Germline-derived CDR1 and CDR2 are LNHNV and YYDKDF (reference sequence). This CDR3 is CATSRGSAWQGKQPQHF. CDR3 coding DNA: TGTGCCACCAGCAGAGGATCCGCTTGGCAGGGTAAACAGCCCCAGCATTTT.

The genes are TRBV5-1 and TRBJ2-7, with TRBD1 matching 7 bases. The CDR3 has 13 amino acids. V lost 0 bases to trimming and J lost 5 bases; unmatched junction nucleotides: 2. The germline CDR1 and CDR2 sequences are SGHRS and YFSETQ. The CDR3 DNA reads TGCGCCAGCAGCTTGGCGACAGGGAACGAGCAGTACTTC. It codes for CASSLATGNEQYF. The full variable domain, in which reference TRBV5-1 and TRBJ2-7 provide the parts outside the CDR3, is KAGVTQTPRYLIKTRGQQVTLSCSPISGHRSVSWYQQTPGQGLQFLFEYFSETQRNKGNFPGRFSGRQFSNSRSEMNVSTLELGDSALYLCASSLATGNEQYFGPGTRLTVT.

This chain connects TRBV27 to TRBJ2-1, with unresolved D. V gave up 5 bases and J gave up 8 bases, with 10 bases separating them. This CDR3 region has 12 residues. Germline CDR1 and CDR2: MNHEY and SMNVEV (reference sequence). The CDR3 reads CASSGLSYEQFF. DNA for the CDR3: TGTGCCAGCAGTGGTCTATCGTATGAGCAGTTCTTC.

This clone was counted only a few times. The chain recombines TRBV7-2 with TRBJ1-1, with D unclear. Germline values: CDR1 SGHTA, CDR2 FQGNSA. The V gene lost 3 bases and the J gene lost 3 bases, with 5 bases spanning the gap. This CDR3 is built from 12 residues. CDR3 amino acids: CASSFSDTEAFF. CDR3 coding DNA: TGTGCCAGCAGCTTCTCCGACACTGAAGCTTTCTTT.

The genes are TRBV6-1 and TRBJ1-5; D possibly corresponds to TRBD1 (5 bases). Germline loops: CDR1 MNHNS, CDR2 SASEGT. This CDR3 comprises 17 residues. V dropped 0 bases and J dropped 1 base, with 13 bases sitting between them. As DNA, the CDR3 is TGTGCCAGCAGTGAAGCGTGGGGGGGTGGGAGCAATCAGCCCCAGCATTTT. Translating it yields CASSEAWGGGSNQPQHF.

The chain employs TRBV18 and TRBJ1-2; D is ambiguous. V lost 0 bases and J 4 bases, leaving 9 bases between the germline ends. This CDR3 spans 14 amino acids. The germline CDR1 and CDR2 sequences are KGHSH and LQKENI. The CDR3 protein is CASSPPLTGYGYTF. The CDR3 bases are TGTGCCAGCTCACCACCGTTAACGGGCTATGGCTACACCTTC. Full variable domain (outside the CDR3, taken from reference TRBV18 and TRBJ1-2): NAGVMQNPRHLVRRRGQEARLRCSPMKGHSHVYWYRQLPEEGLKFMVYLQKENIIDESGMPKERFSAEFPKEGPSILRIQQVVRGDSAAYFCASSPPLTGYGYTFGSGTRLTVV.

J is TRBJ2-5 and V is TRBV7-9, with 8 bases aligning to TRBD1. V was pared by 3 bases and J by 5 bases, with 2 bases of the junction left unmatched. Per the germline V gene, CDR1 is SEHNR and CDR2 is FQNEAQ (reference sequence). The CDR3 covers 13 residues. Written as DNA, the CDR3 is TGTGCCAGCAGCTTGACAGGGGTGGAGACCCAGTACTTC. The encoded protein is CASSLTGVETQYF.

The chain joins TRBV27 to TRBJ2-2, with D possibly TRBD1 on 6 matching bases. The germline CDR1 and CDR2 sequences are MNHEY and SMNVEV (reference sequence). The CDR3 is 12 residues long. V was cut by 4 bases and J by 7 bases, with 7 bases left in between. CDR3 sequence reads: CASSYRVGELFF. The CDR3 DNA sequence: TGTGCCAGCAGTTACAGGGTCGGGGAGCTGTTTTTT.

V gene TRBV4-3 combines with J gene TRBJ1-4; D not certain. The germline CDR1 and CDR2 sequences are LGHNA and YSLEER. The CDR3 loop spans 15 amino acids. V was trimmed by 0 bases and J by 8 bases, leaving 13 bases between them. The CDR3 region is CASSQDSSMREKLFF. The DNA for the CDR3 is TGCGCCAGCAGCCAAGATTCGAGTATGAGGGAAAAACTGTTTTTT.

The chain employs TRBV10-3 and TRBJ1-2; D call uncertain. CDR3 length equals 15 residues. Trimming removed 2 bases at V and 4 bases at J, with 14 bases between. In germline, CDR1 is ENHRY, CDR2 SYGVKD. The CDR3, as DNA: TGTGCCATCAGTGAGGGTTCGGCAGGTGGCTATGGCTACACCTTC. It translates to CAISEGSAGGYGYTF.